Given below is one T cell receptor beta chain in context. The antigen remains unidentified. The junction departs from the called germline gene at one end, perhaps through a read error. This entry belongs to a study of blood T cells in healthy people across ages. General study results and limits: The fall in TCR beta diversity per million T cells was roughly linear with age.

Alongside a J-beta primer mix, a sample-barcoded 5' primer served in a second PCR lasting roughly 7 to 12 cycles. Each of the cDNA molecules was tagged by a template-switch adaptor with 12 random nucleotides. TCRdb independently ran MiXCR on the 5' RACE reads; one entry per CDR3 protein. The data hold about 1,500,000 distinct CDR3 sequences, with 25% to 30% observed a single time. CDR3 length: 15 residues. CDR1 is MGHRA, CDR2 YSYEKL, per germline. Donors were healthy Caucasian individuals from Russia aged roughly 6 to 90. About 10 milliliters of peripheral blood were drawn from each donor into EDTA-treated tubes.

V and J are TRBV4-1 and TRBJ2-5; D gene ambiguous. The receptor was isolated from a woman in her twenties or thirties in good health. Sequencing input: blood. The CDR3 DNA reads TGTGCCAGCAGCCTCCCCGAATCGACCCAGGAGACCCAGTACTTC. It yields the protein CASSLPESTQETQYF.